The subject of this entry is one TCR beta chain. V was cut by 6 bases and J by 0 bases, with 6 bases left in between. CDR3 length equals 12 residues. Germline CDR1 is SGHDN and CDR2 is FVKESK. Every single patient, without exception, relapsed after autologous stem cell transplantation, and brentuximab vedotin exposure varied. Method: immunoSEQ multiplex PCR; TCRdb's copy keeps in-frame clones and lacks some. Of some 150,000 clones listed, approximately 72% are singletons. This sample was taken from a study of PD-1 blockade in classical Hodgkin lymphoma. This TCR came from a human donor with classical Hodgkin lymphoma. J is TRBJ2-7 and V is TRBV14, with D hard to call. The sequencing used peripheral blood mononuclear cells (PBMCs), collected before the second cycle of nivolumab. CDR3 amino acids: CASSRSSYEQYF. The CDR3 bases are TGTGCCAGCAGTCGGAGCTCCTACGAGCAGTACTTC.